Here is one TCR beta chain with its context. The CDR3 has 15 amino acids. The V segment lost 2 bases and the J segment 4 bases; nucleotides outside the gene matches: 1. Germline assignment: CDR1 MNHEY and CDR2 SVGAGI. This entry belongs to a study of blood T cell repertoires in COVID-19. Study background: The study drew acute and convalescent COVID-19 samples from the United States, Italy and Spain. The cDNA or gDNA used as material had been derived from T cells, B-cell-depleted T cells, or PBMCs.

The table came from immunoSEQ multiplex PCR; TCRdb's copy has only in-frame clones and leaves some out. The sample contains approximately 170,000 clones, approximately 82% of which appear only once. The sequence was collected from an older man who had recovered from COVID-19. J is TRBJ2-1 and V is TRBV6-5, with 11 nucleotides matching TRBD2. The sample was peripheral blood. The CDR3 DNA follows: TGTGCCAGCAGTTACGGGACTAGCGGTTACAATGAGCAGTTCTTC. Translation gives CASSYGTSGYNEQFF.